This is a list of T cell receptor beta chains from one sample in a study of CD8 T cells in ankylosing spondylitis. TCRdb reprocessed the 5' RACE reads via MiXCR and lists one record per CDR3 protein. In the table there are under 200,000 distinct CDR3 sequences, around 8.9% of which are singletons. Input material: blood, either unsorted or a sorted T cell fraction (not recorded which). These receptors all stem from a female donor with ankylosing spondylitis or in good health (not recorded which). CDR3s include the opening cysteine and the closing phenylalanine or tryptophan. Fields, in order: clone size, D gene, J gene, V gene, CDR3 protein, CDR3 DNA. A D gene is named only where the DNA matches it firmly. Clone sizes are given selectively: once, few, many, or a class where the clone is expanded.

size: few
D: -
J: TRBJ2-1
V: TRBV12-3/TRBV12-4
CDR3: CASSDARTPYNEQFF
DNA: TGTGCCAGCAGCGACGCCCGCACCCCCTACAATGAGCAGTTCTTC

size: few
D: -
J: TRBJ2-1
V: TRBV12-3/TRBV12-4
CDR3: CASSYSGEHNEQFF
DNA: TGTGCCAGCAGCTACAGCGGAGAACACAATGAGCAGTTCTTC

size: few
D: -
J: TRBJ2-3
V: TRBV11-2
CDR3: CASSLDLGEPLDTQYF
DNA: TGTGCCAGCAGCTTAGATCTGGGTGAGCCTTTGGATACGCAGTATTTT

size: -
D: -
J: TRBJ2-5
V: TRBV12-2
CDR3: CASRLAPGQDIQETQYF
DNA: TGTGCAAGTCGCTTAGCCCCGGGACAGGACATCCAAGAGACCCAGTACTTC

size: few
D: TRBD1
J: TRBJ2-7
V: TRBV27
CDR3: CASGNRGVNYEQYF
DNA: TGTGCCAGCGGAAACAGGGGCGTCAACTACGAGCAGTACTTC

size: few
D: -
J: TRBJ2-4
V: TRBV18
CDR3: CASSPSEGLAKNIQYF
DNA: TGTGCCAGCTCACCCTCAGAGGGACTAGCCAAAAACATTCAGTACTTC

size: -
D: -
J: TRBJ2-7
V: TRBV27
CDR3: CASSWGLHYEQYF
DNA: TGTGCCAGCAGTTGGGGACTCCACTACGAGCAGTACTTC

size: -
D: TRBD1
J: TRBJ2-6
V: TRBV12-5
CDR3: CASGFSTGLLSGANVLTF
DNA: TGTGCTAGTGGTTTCTCGACAGGGCTCCTCTCTGGGGCCAACGTCCTGACTTTC

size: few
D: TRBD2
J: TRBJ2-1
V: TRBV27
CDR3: CASMLLAGSNEQFF
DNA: TGTGCCAGCATGCTTCTAGCGGGAAGCAATGAGCAGTTCTTC

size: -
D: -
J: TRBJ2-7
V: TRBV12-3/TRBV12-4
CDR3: CASSFRQVYEQYF
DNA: TGTGCCAGCAGTTTCAGGCAAGTCTACGAGCAGTACTTC

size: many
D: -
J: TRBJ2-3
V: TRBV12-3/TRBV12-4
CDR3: CASSFQPDTQYF
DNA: TGTGCCAGCAGTTTTCAGCCGGATACGCAGTATTTT

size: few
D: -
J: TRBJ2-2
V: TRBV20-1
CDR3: CSARDPSLNTGELFF
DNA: TGCAGTGCTAGAGATCCGTCTCTTAACACCGGGGAGCTGTTTTTT

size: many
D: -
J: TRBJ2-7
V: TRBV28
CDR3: CASTRRDCRCEQYF
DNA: TGTGCCAGCACCAGAAGGGACTGCAGATGCGAGCAGTACTTC

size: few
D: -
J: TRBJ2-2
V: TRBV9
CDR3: CASSPEGSSNTGELFF
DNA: TGTGCCAGCAGCCCCGAAGGCAGCTCCAACACCGGGGAGCTGTTTTTT

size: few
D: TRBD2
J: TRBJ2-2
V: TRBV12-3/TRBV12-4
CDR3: CASTPRGEGRPLPGELFF
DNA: TGTGCCAGCACCCCCCGTGGGGAGGGCCGGCCCCTCCCCGGGGAGCTGTTTTTT

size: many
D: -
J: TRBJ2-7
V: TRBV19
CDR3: CASSMGQKVYEQYF
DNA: TGTGCCAGTAGTATGGGGCAGAAAGTCTACGAGCAGTACTTC

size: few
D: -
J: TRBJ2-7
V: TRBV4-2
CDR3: CASSQGSSLTYEQYF
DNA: TGTGCCAGCAGCCAAGGTTCGTCGCTAACCTACGAGCAGTACTTC

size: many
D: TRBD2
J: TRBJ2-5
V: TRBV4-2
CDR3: CASSQETSGREETQYF
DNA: TGTGCCAGCAGCCAAGAGACCAGCGGGAGGGAGGAGACCCAGTACTTC